This entry lists 24 T cell receptor beta chains sequenced from one sample in a study of cytomegalovirus exposure and HLA in healthy donors. Vbeta (60) and Jbeta (13) primers were used in the PCR. Produced via immunoSEQ multiplex PCR; TCRdb's table is partial and in-frame only. The data show some 140,000 clones, 65% to 80% seen once. Sequencing input: PBMCs. These receptors originate from a man aged 35-49 years in good health and CMV-seropositive.

The CDR3 protein is CSVVNRAQNYGYTF. The CDR3 region has the DNA TGCAGCGTCGTTAACAGGGCCCAGAACTATGGCTACACCTTC. The chain couples TRBV29-1 to TRBJ1-2; D might be TRBD1 (6 bases). There are 14 residues in the CDR3. Deletions cut 6 bases from V and 2 bases from J, with 16 bases between. Germline V gene lookup returns CDR1 SQVTM and CDR2 ANQGSEA.

This rearrangement joins TRBV5-1 to TRBJ2-3; 9 nucleotides align to TRBD2. The CDR3 sequence is 14 residues long. Trimming removed 4 bases from V and 6 bases from J; junction bases left unmatched: 6. Germline V CDR1 and CDR2: SGHRS, YFSETQ. CDR3 in amino acids: CASSPGLAVDTQYF. The CDR3 coding sequence is TGCGCCAGCAGCCCGGGACTAGCAGTGGATACGCAGTATTTT.

The rearrangement uses TRBV5-1 and TRBJ1-2; 9 bases match TRBD1. Germline V lookup: CDR1 SGHRS, CDR2 YFSETQ. There are 14 residues in the CDR3. The trim removed 4 bases at V and 4 bases at J, leaving 5 bases unmatched. CDR3 in DNA: TGCGCCAGCAGCAGGGACAGGGTGGGCTATGGCTACACCTTC. Its translation is CASSRDRVGYGYTF.

The chain employs TRBV7-3 and TRBJ2-7; 11 nucleotides match TRBD2. CDR1 is SGHTA, CDR2 FQGTGA, per germline. V was clipped by 0 bases and J by 1 base; unmatched bases: 2. This CDR3 contains 16 residues. CDR3 DNA: TGTGCCAGCAGCTTAACTCGGACTAGCGGGTCCTACGAGCAGTACTTC. Amino acids: CASSLTRTSGSYEQYF.

This clone was seen a handful of times. The chain employs TRBV7-9 and TRBJ2-7, with 9 bases matching TRBD2. J gave up 6 bases and V 5 bases, and 8 bases lay outside the gene matches. CDR1 and CDR2 (germline): SEHNR, FQNEAQ (reference sequence). The CDR3 is 14 amino acids. The CDR3 is CASSILSGRVEQYF. In DNA, the CDR3 is TGTGCCAGCAGCATCCTTAGCGGGAGAGTCGAGCAGTACTTC.

The V call is TRBV11-2, the J call TRBJ1-1; D ambiguous. The length of the CDR3 is 11 residues. The germline CDR1 and CDR2 sequences are SGHAT and FQNNGV. V was cut by 5 bases and J by 8 bases, with 9 bases left in between. Here the CDR3 DNA reads TGTGCCAGCAGCATCGTATTCGAAGCTTTCTTT. Amino acids: CASSIVFEAFF. Variable domain in full (rest from reference TRBV11-2 and TRBJ1-1): EAGVAQSPRYKIIEKRQSVAFWCNPISGHATLYWYQQILGQGPKLLIQFQNNGVVDDSQLPKDRFSAERLKGVDSTLKIQPAKLEDSAVYLCASSIVFEAFFGQGTRLTVV.

The chain links TRBV27 to TRBJ2-7; possible D gene TRBD1, 6 bases. Looked up from germline, CDR1 is MNHEY and CDR2 is SMNVEV (reference sequence). V lost 3 bases, J lost 3 bases, and 12 bases lay in between. This CDR3 region has 14 residues. The CDR3 nucleotides read TGTGCCAGCAGTTTGAGTTACAGGGACTACGAGCAGTACTTC. This sequence encodes CASSLSYRDYEQYF.

The gene calls are TRBV7-7 and TRBJ2-2; maybe TRBD2 (5 bases). Trimming pared 5 bases from V and 5 bases from J, leaving 27 bases between. This CDR3 has 19 amino acids. CDR1 is SSHAT, CDR2 FNYEAQ, per germline (reference sequence). CDR3: CASSRSVAGQGRRTGELFF. As DNA, the CDR3 is TGTGCCAGCAGCCGCTCCGTCGCGGGTCAAGGGCGTAGGACCGGGGAGCTGTTTTTT.

The V and J genes are TRBV29-1 and TRBJ2-1, with D possibly matching TRBD2 (5 bases). Germline assignment: CDR1 SQVTM and CDR2 ANQGSEA. V was cut by 4 bases and J by 4 bases, with 14 bases left in between. The CDR3 is 14 amino acids. For the CDR3, the DNA is TGCAGCGTTGTTTTGAGGGAAACGTACAATGAGCAGTTCTTC. Translated, it gives CSVVLRETYNEQFF.

This sequence joins TRBV5-4 and TRBJ2-7; TRBD1 agrees at 7 bases. Germline V gives CDR1 SGHNT, CDR2 YYREEE (reference sequence). Germline trimming cut 2 bases from V and 2 bases from J; bases unmatched to any gene: 4. The CDR3 spans 14 residues. The CDR3 protein is CASSFRDSTYEQYF. The CDR3 DNA reads TGTGCCAGCAGCTTTAGGGACAGCACCTACGAGCAGTACTTC.

The rearrangement uses TRBV6-4 and TRBJ2-3, with 15 bases aligning to TRBD2. CDR1 MRHNA and CDR2 SNTAGT come from the germline V gene. The CDR3 consists of 16 residues. Trimming cost V 6 bases and J 4 bases; bases outside gene matches: 5. The CDR3 coding sequence is TGTGCCAGCAGGACCTGGACTAGCGGGAGGGCAGATACGCAGTATTTT. Its protein product is CASRTWTSGRADTQYF.

The rearrangement uses TRBV9 and TRBJ1-1; 12 bases line up with TRBD1. J gave up 5 bases and V 3 bases, and 5 bases lay outside the gene matches. Germline CDR1 and CDR2: SGDLS and YYNGEE. This CDR3 has 15 residues. CDR3 protein: CASSAGTGGGTEAFF. CDR3 DNA: TGTGCCAGCAGCGCCGGGACAGGGGGCGGAACTGAAGCTTTCTTT. Full variable domain (remainder filled in from reference TRBV9 and TRBJ1-1): DSGVTQTPKHLITATGQRVTLRCSPRSGDLSVYWYQQSLDQGLQFLIQYYNGEERAKGNILERFSAQQFPDLHSELNLSSLELGDSALYFCASSAGTGGGTEAFFGQGTRLTVV.

This chain uses TRBV10-2 with TRBJ1-5; a possible D gene is TRBD1 (5 bases). Trimming took 7 bases from V and 15 from J, leaving 22 bases between them. CDR1 is WSHSY, CDR2 SAAADI, per germline. This CDR3 region has 13 residues. As DNA, the CDR3 is TGCGCCAGCACTGCTCTTTTGGGGGACTCCGGGCATTTT. Translation: CASTALLGDSGHF.

This clone was seen only a few times. The chain carries TRBV11-1 and TRBJ2-7; 10 bases align to TRBD2. V gave up 1 base and J gave up 2 bases; unmatched junction bases: 5. The CDR3 contains 16 residues. Germline V gives CDR1 SGHAT, CDR2 FQDESV (reference sequence). DNA for the CDR3: TGTGCCAGCAGCTTAGTCGGCCTAGCGGGGGCCTACGAGCAGTACTTC. Translating it yields CASSLVGLAGAYEQYF.

The chain employs TRBV5-1 and TRBJ2-5; tentatively, D is TRBD1 (5 bases). CDR3 length: 13 amino acids. Trimming pared 0 bases from V and 2 bases from J, leaving 5 bases between. CDR1 is SGHRS, CDR2 YFSETQ, per germline. The CDR3 nucleotides are TGCGCCAGCAGCTTGGAGGGGCAAGAGACCCAGTACTTC. Amino acid sequence: CASSLEGQETQYF.

The chain combines TRBV4-1 with TRBJ2-1, with D unresolved. V shed 0 bases and J shed 0 bases, with 6 bases lying between them. Per the germline V gene, CDR1 is MGHRA and CDR2 is YSYEKL. This CDR3 comprises 15 residues. The CDR3 is CASSQEYSSYNEQFF. The CDR3 DNA reads TGCGCCAGCAGCCAAGAATACAGCTCCTACAATGAGCAGTTCTTC.

A note on this clone: This same CDR3 is encoded by further DNA sequences in the sample. The CDR3 sequence is CASRGQLNTEAFF. For the CDR3, the DNA is TGTGCCAGCAGAGGACAGTTGAACACTGAAGCTTTCTTT. The chain combines TRBV4-2 with TRBJ1-1; a possible D gene is TRBD1 (6 bases). In germline, CDR1 is LGHNA, CDR2 YNFKEQ. The CDR3 is 13 amino acids. V gave up 6 bases and J gave up 0 bases, with 8 bases separating them.

The rearrangement uses TRBV18 and TRBJ2-3; D is possibly TRBD2 (6 bases). This CDR3 region has 13 residues. V dropped 5 bases and J dropped 4 bases, with 10 bases sitting between them. Per the germline V gene, CDR1 is KGHSH and CDR2 is LQKENI. The CDR3 region is CASSAGTSDTQYF. In DNA, the CDR3 is TGTGCCAGCTCAGCTGGGACTTCAGATACGCAGTATTTT. Using reference TRBV18 and TRBJ2-3 for the parts outside the CDR3, the full variable domain is NAGVMQNPRHLVRRRGQEARLRCSPMKGHSHVYWYRQLPEEGLKFMVYLQKENIIDESGMPKERFSAEFPKEGPSILRIQQVVRGDSAAYFCASSAGTSDTQYFGPGTRLTVL.

CDR3: CASSSPSGGSYNEQFF. The CDR3 nucleotides are TGTGCCAGCAGCTCACCTAGCGGGGGTTCCTACAATGAGCAGTTCTTC. J is TRBJ2-1 and V is TRBV7-6, with TRBD2 matching over 10 bases. The CDR3 sequence is 16 residues long. The V gene end was trimmed by 4 bases and the J gene end by 1 base; junction bases not matched to a gene: 4. The germline V gene has CDR1 SGHVS and CDR2 FNYEAQ.

The chain recombines TRBV19 with TRBJ2-6, with 10 bases aligning to TRBD1. CDR1 and CDR2 from the germline V gene are LNHDA and SQIVND (reference sequence). The length of the CDR3 is 17 residues. Losses at the gene ends were 3 bases for V and 3 bases for J; bases not matched to a gene: 5. CDR3 region: CASSMGQGSSGANVLTF. CDR3 bases: TGTGCCAGTAGTATGGGACAGGGGTCGAGTGGGGCCAACGTCCTGACTTTC.

The chain employs TRBV28 and TRBJ2-3, with 10 bases that match TRBD2. The trim removed 6 bases at V and 1 base at J, leaving 7 bases unmatched. The CDR3 runs 16 residues. In germline, CDR1 is MDHEN, CDR2 SYDVKM. This CDR3 is CASRRASGSRTDTQYF. Written as DNA, the CDR3 is TGTGCCAGCAGAAGGGCTAGCGGGAGTCGCACAGATACGCAGTATTTT.

V and J are TRBV29-1 and TRBJ1-1; D is uncertain. The CDR3 runs 11 residues. Germline CDR1 SQVTM, CDR2 ANQGSEA. V shed 3 bases and J shed 1 base, with 3 bases lying between them. CDR3 residues: CSVDGNTEAFF. The CDR3 coding sequence is TGCAGCGTTGACGGGAACACTGAAGCTTTCTTT. The full variable domain, with the rest looked up from reference TRBV29-1 and TRBJ1-1, is SAVISQKPSRDICQRGTSLTIQCQVDSQVTMMFWYRQQPGQSLTLIATANQGSEATYESGFVIDKFPISRPNLTFSTLTVSNMSPEDSSIYLCSVDGNTEAFFGQGTRLTVV.

The chain carries TRBV10-1 and TRBJ2-5; the match to TRBD2 covers 9 bases. This CDR3 contains 15 residues. The trim removed 3 bases at V and 4 bases at J, leaving 6 bases unmatched. Germline assignment: CDR1 WNHNN and CDR2 SYGVQD (reference sequence). CDR3 in amino acids: CASSDGSGSGETQYF. CDR3 DNA: TGCGCCAGCAGTGATGGTAGCGGGAGTGGAGAGACCCAGTACTTC.

The V and J genes are TRBV13 and TRBJ1-6; the D is unclear. The CDR3 is 14 amino acids. Germline-derived CDR1 and CDR2 are PRHDT and FYEKMQ (reference sequence). The V gene lost 5 bases and the J gene lost 8 bases, with 13 bases spanning the gap. The CDR3 region has the DNA TGTGCCAGCAGCCCCGGGAGGGAGGATTCACCCCTCCACTTT. It specifies CASSPGREDSPLHF.